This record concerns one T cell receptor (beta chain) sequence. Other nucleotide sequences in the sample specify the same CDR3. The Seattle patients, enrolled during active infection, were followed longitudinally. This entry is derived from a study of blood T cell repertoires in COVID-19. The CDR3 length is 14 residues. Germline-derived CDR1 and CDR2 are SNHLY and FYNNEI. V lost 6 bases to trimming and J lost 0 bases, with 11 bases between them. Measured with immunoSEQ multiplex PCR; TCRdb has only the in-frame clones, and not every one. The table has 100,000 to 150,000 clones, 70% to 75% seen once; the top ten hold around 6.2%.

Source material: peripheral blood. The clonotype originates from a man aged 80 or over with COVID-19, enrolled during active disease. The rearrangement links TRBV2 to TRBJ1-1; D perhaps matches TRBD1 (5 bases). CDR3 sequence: CASSRQLMNTEAFF. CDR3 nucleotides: TGTGCCAGCAGCCGACAGCTCATGAACACTGAAGCTTTCTTT.